The 4 T cell receptor beta chains below all came from one sample that was sequenced in a study of T cell repertoires in cytomegalovirus infection. TCRdb fed the reads into MiXCR, producing one record per CDR3 protein. The profile shows about 770,000 distinct CDR3 sequences, 25% to 30% of them singletons. No antigens are known for them. The sample here was cultured CD8+ T cells from PBMCs, taken from culture after CMV antigen stimulation. The receptors originated from a human donor in good health (CMV status not recorded). Some clones in this sample may be carry-over from other donors' samples.

This clonotype was seen only a few times. The chain links TRBV5-5 to TRBJ1-2, with 10 bases lining up with TRBD1. The V and J ends lost 0 bases and 4 bases, in that order; junction bases with no gene match: 6. The length of the CDR3 is 16 residues. The germline V gene encodes CDR1 SGHKS and CDR2 YYEKEE (reference sequence). The CDR3 nucleotides are TGTGCCAGCAGCTTGGGGGACAGGGGAAAAGGCTATGGCTACACCTTC. This translates into CASSLGDRGKGYGYTF.

The chain joins TRBV12-5 to TRBJ1-5; TRBD1 might be the D (6 bases). Germline V gives CDR1 LGHNT, CDR2 FRNRAP. Trimming cost V 5 bases and J 4 bases, with 12 bases left between them. CDR3 length: 14 residues. The CDR3 spells CASGAGDWNQPQHF. In DNA form, the CDR3 reads TGTGCTAGTGGTGCAGGGGATTGGAATCAGCCCCAGCATTTT.

This clonotype was recorded many times. At one end the junction does not follow the germline gene, possibly because of a read error. The rearrangement uses TRBV27 and TRBJ1-5, with unresolved D. CDR1 and CDR2 (germline): MNHEY, SMNVEV (reference sequence). The length of the CDR3 is 13 residues. CDR3 protein: CASSLSGDQPQHF. The CDR3 DNA reads as TGTGCCAGCAGCTTATCGGGTGATCAGCCCCAGCATTTT.

This clonotype has more than one count but fewer than ten. V gene TRBV20-1 combines with J gene TRBJ2-7, with D tentatively TRBD2 (6 bases). Trimming shortened V by 0 bases and J by 2 bases, and 17 bases separated the two germline ends. Germline V gene lookup returns CDR1 DFQATT and CDR2 SNEGSKA (reference sequence). This CDR3 is built from 16 residues. The CDR3 sequence is CSARDRLGGRPYEQYF. The CDR3 DNA is TGCAGTGCTAGAGATAGGTTGGGGGGAAGACCCTACGAGCAGTACTTC.